This TCR beta chain originates from a study of molecular identifiers for immune sequencing clone quantification. Each CDR3 protein is one row after TCRdb ran MiXCR on the PCR reads. The data show 60,000 to 70,000 distinct CDR3 sequences, with 15% to 20% seen just once and 1.4% to 1.5% held by the top ten. This clonotype was counted at least ten times. Antigen unknown. Study-level points and caveats: Highly expanded clones may be undercounted when identical TCR molecules share barcodes.

The TCR sequence derives from a human donor in good health. Some libraries in this study had Jurkat cell RNA spiked in. Sequenced sample: naive CD8+ T cells from blood, with Jurkat cell RNA spiked in. The subset: FACS-sorted CD8+CD4-CCR7+CD45RA+ naive T cells.

CDR3 bases: TGTGCCAGCAGCCCGACTAGCTCCTACGAGCAGTACTTC. This translates into CASSPTSSYEQYF. The V and J genes are TRBV7-9 and TRBJ2-7, with a weak D call TRBD2 (6 bases). Between the trimmed V and J ends, which lost 5 bases and 0 bases, there was a span of 8 bases. The CDR3 runs 13 residues. In germline, CDR1 is SEHNR, CDR2 FQNEAQ (reference sequence).